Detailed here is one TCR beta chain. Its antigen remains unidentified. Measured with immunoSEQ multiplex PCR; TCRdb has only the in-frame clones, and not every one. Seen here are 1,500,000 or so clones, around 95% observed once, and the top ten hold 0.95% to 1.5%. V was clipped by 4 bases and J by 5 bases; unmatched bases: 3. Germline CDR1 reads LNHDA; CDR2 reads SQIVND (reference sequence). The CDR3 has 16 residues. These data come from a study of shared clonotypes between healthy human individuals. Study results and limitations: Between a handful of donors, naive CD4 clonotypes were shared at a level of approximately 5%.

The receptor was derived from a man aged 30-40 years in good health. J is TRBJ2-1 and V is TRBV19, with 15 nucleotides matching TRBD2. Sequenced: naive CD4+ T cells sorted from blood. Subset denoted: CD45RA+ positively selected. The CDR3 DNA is TGTGCCAGTAGTAAAGGACTAGCGGGAGGGGACAATGAGCAGTTCTTC. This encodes CASSKGLAGGDNEQFF.